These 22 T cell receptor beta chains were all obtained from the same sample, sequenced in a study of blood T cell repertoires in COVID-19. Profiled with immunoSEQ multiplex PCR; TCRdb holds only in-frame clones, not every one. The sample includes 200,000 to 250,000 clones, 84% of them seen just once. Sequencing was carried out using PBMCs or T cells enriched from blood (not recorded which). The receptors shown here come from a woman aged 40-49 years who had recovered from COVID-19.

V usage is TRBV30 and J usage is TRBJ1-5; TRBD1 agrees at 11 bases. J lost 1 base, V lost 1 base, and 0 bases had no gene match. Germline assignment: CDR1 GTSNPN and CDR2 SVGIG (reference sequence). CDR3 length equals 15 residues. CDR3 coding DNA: TGTGCCTGGAGTGGGGACAGGGGGAGCAATCAGCCCCAGCATTTT. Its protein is CAWSGDRGSNQPQHF.

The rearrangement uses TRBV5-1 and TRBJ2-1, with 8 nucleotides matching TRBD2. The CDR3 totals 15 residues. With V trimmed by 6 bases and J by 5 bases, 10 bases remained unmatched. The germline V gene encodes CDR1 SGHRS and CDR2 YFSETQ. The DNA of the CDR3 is TGCGCCAGCACCCAGACTAGCGTATTGGACAATGAGCAGTTCTTC. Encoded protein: CASTQTSVLDNEQFF.

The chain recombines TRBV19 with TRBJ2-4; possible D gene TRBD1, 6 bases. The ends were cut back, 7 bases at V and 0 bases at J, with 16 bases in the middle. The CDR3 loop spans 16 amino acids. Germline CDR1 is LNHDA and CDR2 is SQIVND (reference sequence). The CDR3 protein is CASNPTGQLAKNIQYF. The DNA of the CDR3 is TGTGCCAGTAACCCGACAGGACAACTAGCCAAAAACATTCAGTACTTC. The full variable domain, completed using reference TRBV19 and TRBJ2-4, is DGGITQSPKYLFRKEGQNVTLSCEQNLNHDAMYWYRQDPGQGLRLIYYSQIVNDFQKGDIAEGYSVSREKKESFPLTVTSAQKNPTAFYLCASNPTGQLAKNIQYFGAGTRLSVL.

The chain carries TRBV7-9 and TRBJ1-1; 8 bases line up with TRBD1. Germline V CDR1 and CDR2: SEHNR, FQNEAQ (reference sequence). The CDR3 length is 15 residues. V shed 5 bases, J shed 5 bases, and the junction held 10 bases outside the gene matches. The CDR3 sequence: CASSASRGRGTEAFF. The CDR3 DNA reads TGTGCCAGCAGCGCTTCCAGGGGGCGGGGGACTGAAGCTTTCTTT.

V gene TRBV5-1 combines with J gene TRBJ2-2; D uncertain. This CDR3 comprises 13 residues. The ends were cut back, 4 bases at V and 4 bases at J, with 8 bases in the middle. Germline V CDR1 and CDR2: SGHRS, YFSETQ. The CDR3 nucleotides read TGCGCCAGCAGCCCCCGCAGCACCGGGGAGCTGTTTTTT. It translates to CASSPRSTGELFF. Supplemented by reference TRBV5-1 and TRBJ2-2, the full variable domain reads KAGVTQTPRYLIKTRGQQVTLSCSPISGHRSVSWYQQTPGQGLQFLFEYFSETQRNKGNFPGRFSGRQFSNSRSEMNVSTLELGDSALYLCASSPRSTGELFFGEGSRLTVL.

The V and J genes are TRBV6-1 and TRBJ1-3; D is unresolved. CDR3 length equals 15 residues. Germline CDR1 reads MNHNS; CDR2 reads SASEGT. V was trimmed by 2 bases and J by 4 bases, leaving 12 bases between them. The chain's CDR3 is CASSERPAGGNTIYF. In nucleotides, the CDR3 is TGTGCCAGCAGTGAACGACCCGCGGGGGGAAACACCATATATTTT.

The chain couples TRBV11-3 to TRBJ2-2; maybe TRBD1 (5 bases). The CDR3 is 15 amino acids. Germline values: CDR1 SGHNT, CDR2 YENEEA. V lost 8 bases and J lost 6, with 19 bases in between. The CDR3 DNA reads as TGTGCCAGCGGCCCGGGTGGGGCCACACCCGGGGAGCTGTTTTTT. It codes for CASGPGGATPGELFF.

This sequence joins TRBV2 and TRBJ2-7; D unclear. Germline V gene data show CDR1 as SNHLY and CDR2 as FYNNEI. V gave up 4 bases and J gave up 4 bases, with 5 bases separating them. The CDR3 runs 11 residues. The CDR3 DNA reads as TGTGCCAGCAGTGCTCTATACGAGCAGTACTTC. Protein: CASSALYEQYF. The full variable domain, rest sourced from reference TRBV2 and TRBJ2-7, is EPEVTQTPSHQVTQMGQEVILRCVPISNHLYFYWYRQILGQKVEFLVSFYNNEISEKSEIFDDQFSVERPDGSNFTLKIRSTKLEDSAMYFCASSALYEQYFGPGTRLTVT.

CDR3 loop: CASSWTGGGYEQYF. The CDR3 DNA sequence: TGCGCCAGCAGCTGGACAGGGGGCGGATACGAGCAGTACTTC. The chain recombines TRBV5-1 with TRBJ2-7, with 11 bases fitting TRBD1. The CDR3 totals 14 residues. Germline CDR1 and CDR2: SGHRS and YFSETQ. The J segment lost 4 bases and the V segment lost 3 bases, leaving 3 bases of the junction unmatched.

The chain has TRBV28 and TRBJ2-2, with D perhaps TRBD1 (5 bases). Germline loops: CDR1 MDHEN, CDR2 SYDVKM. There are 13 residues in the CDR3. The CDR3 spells CVLIDRNTGELFF. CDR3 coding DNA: TGTGTACTGATTGACAGGAACACCGGGGAGCTGTTTTTT.

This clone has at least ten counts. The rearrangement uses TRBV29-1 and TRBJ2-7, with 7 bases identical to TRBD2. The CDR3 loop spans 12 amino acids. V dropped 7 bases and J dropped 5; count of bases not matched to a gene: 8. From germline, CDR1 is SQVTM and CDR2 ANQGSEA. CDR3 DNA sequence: TGCAGCGCGAGGGAGGGGTTGGACGAGCAGTACTTC. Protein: CSAREGLDEQYF.

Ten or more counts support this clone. CDR3 loop: CSATSDRGYTGELFF. DNA of the CDR3: TGCAGCGCAACTTCCGACAGGGGGTACACCGGGGAGCTGTTTTTT. V and J are TRBV29-1 and TRBJ2-2; 9 bases agree with TRBD1. Germline V CDR1 and CDR2: SQVTM, ANQGSEA. The trim removed 7 bases at V and 3 bases at J, leaving 9 bases unmatched. The CDR3 runs to 15 residues.

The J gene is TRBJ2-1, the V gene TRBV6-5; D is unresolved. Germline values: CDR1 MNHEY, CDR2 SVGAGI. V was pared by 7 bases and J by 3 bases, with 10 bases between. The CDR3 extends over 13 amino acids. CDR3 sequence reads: CASTKFGYNEQFF. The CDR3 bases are TGTGCCAGCACCAAATTCGGCTACAATGAGCAGTTCTTC.

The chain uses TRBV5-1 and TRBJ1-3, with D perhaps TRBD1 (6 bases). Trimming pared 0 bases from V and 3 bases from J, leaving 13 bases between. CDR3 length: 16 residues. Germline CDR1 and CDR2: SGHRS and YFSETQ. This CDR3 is CASSLGGTSLGNTIYF. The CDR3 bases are TGCGCCAGCAGCTTGGGGGGGACAAGCCTTGGAAACACCATATATTTT.

CDR3 protein: CASRKAGGPGNEQFF. The CDR3 DNA follows: TGTGCCAGCAGAAAAGCGGGAGGGCCGGGAAATGAGCAGTTCTTC. The chain is built from TRBV5-6 and TRBJ2-1; TRBD2 matches 10 bases. The CDR3 length is 15 residues. V gave up 5 bases and J gave up 7 bases; unmatched junction bases: 9. Per the germline V gene, CDR1 is SGHDT and CDR2 is YYEEEE.

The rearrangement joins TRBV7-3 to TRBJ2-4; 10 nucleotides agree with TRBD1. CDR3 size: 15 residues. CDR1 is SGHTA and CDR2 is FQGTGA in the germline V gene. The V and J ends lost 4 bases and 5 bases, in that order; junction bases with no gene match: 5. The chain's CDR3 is CASSSRGTGENIQYF. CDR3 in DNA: TGTGCCAGCAGCTCCCGTGGGACAGGGGAAAACATTCAGTACTTC.

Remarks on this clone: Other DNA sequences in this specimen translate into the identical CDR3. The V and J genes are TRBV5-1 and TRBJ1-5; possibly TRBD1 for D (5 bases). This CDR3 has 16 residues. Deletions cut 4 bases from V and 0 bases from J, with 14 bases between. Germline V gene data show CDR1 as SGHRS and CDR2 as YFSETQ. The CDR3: CASSAGHGDSNQPQHF. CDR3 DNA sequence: TGCGCCAGCAGCGCCGGACATGGAGATAGCAATCAGCCCCAGCATTTT.

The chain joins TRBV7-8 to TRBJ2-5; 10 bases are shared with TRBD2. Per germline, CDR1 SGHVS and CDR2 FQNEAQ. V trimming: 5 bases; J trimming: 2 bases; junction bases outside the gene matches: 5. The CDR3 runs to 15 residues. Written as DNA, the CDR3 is TGTGCCAGCAGCAGAAGGACTAGCGGACAAGAGACCCAGTACTTC. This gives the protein CASSRRTSGQETQYF.

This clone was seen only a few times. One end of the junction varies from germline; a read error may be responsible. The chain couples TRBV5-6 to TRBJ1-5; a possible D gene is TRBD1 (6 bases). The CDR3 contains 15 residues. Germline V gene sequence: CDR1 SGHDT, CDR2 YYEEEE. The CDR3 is CASSLGRGGAQPQHF. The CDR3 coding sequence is TGTGCCAGCAGTTTGGGGCGCGGGGGGGCTCAGCCCCAGCATTTT.

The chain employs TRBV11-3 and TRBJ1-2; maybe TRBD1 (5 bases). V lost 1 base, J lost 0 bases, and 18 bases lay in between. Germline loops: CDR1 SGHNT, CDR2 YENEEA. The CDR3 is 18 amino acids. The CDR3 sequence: CASSLVAGSQQANYGYTF. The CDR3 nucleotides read TGTGCCAGCAGCTTAGTAGCGGGTTCTCAACAGGCTAACTATGGCTACACCTTC.

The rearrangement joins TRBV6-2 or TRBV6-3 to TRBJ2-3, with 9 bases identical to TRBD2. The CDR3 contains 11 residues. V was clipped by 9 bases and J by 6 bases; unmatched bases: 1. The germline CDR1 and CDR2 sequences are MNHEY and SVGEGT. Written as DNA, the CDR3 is TGTGCCAGTAGCGGGAGCGATACGCAGTATTTT. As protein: CASSGSDTQYF.

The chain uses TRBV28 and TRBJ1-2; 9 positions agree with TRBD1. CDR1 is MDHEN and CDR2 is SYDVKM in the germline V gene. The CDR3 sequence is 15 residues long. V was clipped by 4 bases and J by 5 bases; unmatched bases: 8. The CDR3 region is CASSSPTGGHYGYTF. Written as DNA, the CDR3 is TGTGCCAGCAGTTCCCCGACAGGGGGGCATTATGGCTACACCTTC.